The entry below describes one T cell receptor beta chain. Its antigen is not identified. Produced via immunoSEQ multiplex PCR; TCRdb's table is partial and in-frame only. The data contain around 2,100,000 clones, approximately 95% of them seen just once; the ten biggest clones take up 1.2%. CD8 cells classed as naive were CD45RO-negative and positively selected for CCR7, excluding terminally differentiated effector memory CD45RA+ cells. These data belong to a study of shared clonotypes between healthy human individuals. The wider study: Aged between 18 and 49, the donors were two women and a few men. Whole-study results and caveats: Represented diversity, genetic and exposure-history alike, was limited by few donors. Naive subsets usually exceeded memory subsets in estimated richness.

This TCR was recovered from a man between 18 and 35 years old in good health. What was sequenced was naive CD8+ T cells sorted from blood.

CDR3 amino acids: CASSLASQGGGNTIYF. Here the CDR3 DNA reads TGTGCCAGCAGCTTAGCGAGCCAGGGCGGGGGAAACACCATATATTTT. The rearrangement uses TRBV7-9 and TRBJ1-3, with a weak D call TRBD1 (5 bases). The CDR3 length is 16 residues. Germline V gives CDR1 SEHNR, CDR2 FQNEAQ (reference sequence). V was shortened by 0 bases and J by 4 bases, with 13 bases between the two germline ends.